The 21 T cell receptor beta chains in this list originate from one sample, sequenced in a study of T cell changes during pregnancy in multiple sclerosis. Clones were sequenced by immunoSEQ multiplex PCR, and TCRdb holds only the in-frame ones, with some missing. This sample has roughly 30,000 clones; about 85% occur once, and the top ten carry 6.5% to 9.5%. The sample consisted of CD8+ T cells from peripheral blood mononuclear cells, taken after pregnancy. The source is a female donor with multiple sclerosis, enrolled in a pregnancy study.

This clone was seen once. The chain carries TRBV6-5 and TRBJ2-7, with D tentatively TRBD1 (6 bases). The CDR3 runs to 14 residues. Germline assignment: CDR1 MNHEY and CDR2 SVGAGI. Trimming stripped 6 bases from V and 2 bases from J, with 14 bases between. CDR3 DNA: TGTGCCAGCAGCCCCCCGGGACATCCCTACGAGCAGTACTTC. This encodes CASSPPGHPYEQYF.

The V call is TRBV10-3, the J call TRBJ2-2; tentative D call: TRBD2 (6 bases). Germline CDR1 and CDR2: ENHRY and SYGVKD. The CDR3 runs 16 residues. V gave up 0 bases and J gave up 0 bases, with 8 bases separating them. CDR3: CAISESGGANTGELFF. Here the CDR3 DNA reads TGTGCCATCAGTGAGTCTGGAGGGGCGAACACCGGGGAGCTGTTTTTT.

By sample share, this clone is medium-sized. The rearrangement uses TRBV7-9 and TRBJ1-2; possibly TRBD1 for D (5 bases). V gave up 1 base and J gave up 4 bases, with 13 bases separating them. CDR1 and CDR2 from the germline V gene are SEHNR and FQNEAQ (reference sequence). This CDR3 region has 15 residues. This CDR3 is CASSLVGRAPYGYTF. In DNA form, the CDR3 reads TGTGCCAGCAGCTTAGTCGGCAGGGCCCCCTATGGCTACACCTTC.

Comments on this clone: An end of the junction differs from the germline gene, which may be a read error. The chain combines TRBV4-1 with TRBJ2-7; 8 nucleotides agree with TRBD1. CDR1 MGHRA and CDR2 YSYEKL come from the germline V gene. This CDR3 region has 16 residues. CDR3 in DNA: TGTGCCAGCAGCCCCCACTTTGACAGGGGCCTAGCCGAGCAGTACTTC. This translates into CASSPHFDRGLAEQYF.

The V call is TRBV18, the J call TRBJ1-1; 8 nucleotides line up with TRBD1. The CDR3 extends over 14 amino acids. The ends lost 5 bases at V and 5 bases at J; junction bases unmatched: 7. CDR1 is KGHSH, CDR2 LQKENI, per germline. This CDR3 is CASSTRQGRTEAFF. The CDR3 region has the DNA TGTGCCAGCTCAACGAGACAGGGGAGGACTGAAGCTTTCTTT.

V and J are TRBV19 and TRBJ1-2; D remains unclear. CDR1 and CDR2 (germline): LNHDA, SQIVND (reference sequence). V was clipped by 3 bases and J by 4 bases, with 15 bases between them. The CDR3 is 15 residues long. The CDR3 loop is CASSIRADSIYGYTF. The DNA for the CDR3 is TGTGCCAGTAGTATTCGAGCGGACTCTATCTATGGCTACACCTTC. Variable domain in full (rest from reference TRBV19 and TRBJ1-2): DGGITQSPKYLFRKEGQNVTLSCEQNLNHDAMYWYRQDPGQGLRLIYYSQIVNDFQKGDIAEGYSVSREKKESFPLTVTSAQKNPTAFYLCASSIRADSIYGYTFGSGTRLTVV.

The chain has TRBV27 and TRBJ1-2; D is possibly TRBD1 (6 bases). Germline V lookup: CDR1 MNHEY, CDR2 SMNVEV (reference sequence). The CDR3 length is 12 residues. V dropped 10 bases and J dropped 6 bases, with 15 bases sitting between them. CDR3 sequence reads: CATRRGGDGYTF. The DNA of the CDR3 is TGTGCCACCCGGAGGGGGGGCGATGGCTACACCTTC.

The chain joins TRBV6-4 to TRBJ2-2; D perhaps matches TRBD2 (6 bases). V lost 10 bases to trimming and J lost 0 bases, with 18 bases between them. Germline V gene sequence: CDR1 MRHNA, CDR2 SNTAGT. This CDR3 contains 16 residues. The CDR3 coding sequence is TGTGCCACAAGCTCGGGGGTAGACGCGAACACCGGGGAGCTGTTTTTT. This encodes CATSSGVDANTGELFF.

The rearrangement uses TRBV5-6 and TRBJ1-2; D is possibly TRBD1 (6 bases). Germline CDR1 reads SGHDT; CDR2 reads YYEEEE. The CDR3 loop spans 14 amino acids. V gave up 4 bases and J gave up 5 bases, with 15 bases separating them. DNA for the CDR3: TGTGCCAGCAGCCCTGGGGGCTATTCTTATGGCTACACCTTC. Amino acid sequence: CASSPGGYSYGYTF.

This chain joins TRBV27 and TRBJ1-2, with 10 bases that match TRBD1. Germline trimming cut 2 bases from V and 3 bases from J; bases unmatched to any gene: 9. This CDR3 has 17 amino acids. Germline CDR1 is MNHEY and CDR2 is SMNVEV (reference sequence). CDR3 sequence reads: CASSLIDRGPGHYGYTF. The CDR3 DNA follows: TGTGCCAGCAGTTTAATAGACAGGGGGCCAGGACACTATGGCTACACCTTC.

This chain connects TRBV7-9 to TRBJ1-2; 10 positions match TRBD1. CDR1 and CDR2 from the germline V gene are SEHNR and FQNEAQ (reference sequence). This CDR3 is 15 amino acids long. The V gene end was trimmed by 5 bases and the J gene end by 4 bases; junction bases not matched to a gene: 7. The CDR3 spells CASSAGQGDGYGYTF. As DNA, the CDR3 is TGTGCCAGCAGCGCAGGACAGGGGGACGGCTATGGCTACACCTTC.

The genes are TRBV6-1 and TRBJ2-7; 12 nucleotides line up with TRBD2. The germline gives CDR1 MNHNS, CDR2 SASEGT. This CDR3 has 15 amino acids. V gave up 2 bases and J gave up 2 bases; unmatched junction bases: 1. The CDR3 loop reads CASSESSGGAYEQYF. CDR3 nucleotides: TGTGCCAGCAGTGAATCTAGCGGGGGGGCCTACGAGCAGTACTTC.

J is TRBJ2-7 and V is TRBV27, with 7 bases identical to TRBD2. The CDR3 is 14 amino acids. Germline V CDR1 and CDR2: MNHEY, SMNVEV (reference sequence). J lost 2 bases, V lost 3 bases, and 4 bases had no gene match. The CDR3 here is CASSFSGVAYEQYF. CDR3 DNA sequence: TGTGCCAGCAGTTTCAGCGGGGTAGCCTACGAGCAGTACTTC.

This clone has only one observation. The chain recombines TRBV28 with TRBJ2-1, with 9 bases identical to TRBD2. The junction had 8 bases not matched to a gene; V was cut back by 5 bases and J by 6 bases. Germline V gives CDR1 MDHEN, CDR2 SYDVKM. The CDR3 sequence is 15 residues long. This chain's CDR3 is CASSGGGGAVNEQFF. CDR3 bases: TGTGCCAGCAGTGGTGGCGGGGGGGCCGTCAATGAGCAGTTCTTC.

V is TRBV30 and J is TRBJ1-1; D is perhaps TRBD1 (5 bases). Germline-derived CDR1 and CDR2 are GTSNPN and SVGIG (reference sequence). V was shortened by 2 bases and J by 3 bases, with 13 bases between the two germline ends. This CDR3 is built from 14 residues. The CDR3 nucleotides are TGTGCCTGGAGTCATGGGGCGGGGGACACTGAAGCTTTCTTT. This codes for CAWSHGAGDTEAFF.

This clone was seen a handful of times. This chain joins TRBV28 and TRBJ2-7, with TRBD2 as a possible D gene (5 bases). Trimming removed 2 bases at V and 3 bases at J, with 8 bases between. The length of the CDR3 is 13 residues. CDR1 and CDR2 (germline): MDHEN, SYDVKM. The CDR3 sequence: CASSLTEDYEQYF. DNA for the CDR3: TGTGCCAGCAGTTTAACGGAGGACTACGAGCAGTACTTC. The full variable domain, completed using reference TRBV28 and TRBJ2-7, is DVKVTQSSRYLVKRTGEKVFLECVQDMDHENMFWYRQDPGLGLRLIYFSYDVKMKEKGDIPEGYSVSREKKERFSLILESASTNQTSMYLCASSLTEDYEQYFGPGTRLTVT.

This clone was recorded only once. The chain joins TRBV4-2 to TRBJ2-3; 10 bases map to TRBD2. V shed 0 bases, J shed 7 bases, and the junction held 7 bases outside the gene matches. From germline, CDR1 is LGHNA and CDR2 YNFKEQ. The CDR3 covers 16 residues. This chain's CDR3 is CASSQEESGGANTQYF. DNA of the CDR3: TGTGCCAGCAGCCAAGAGGAAAGCGGGGGGGCGAATACGCAGTATTTT.

This clone appeared many times. The chain recombines TRBV18 with TRBJ2-1; 14 bases fit TRBD2. Germline assignment: CDR1 KGHSH and CDR2 LQKENI. The CDR3 is made up of 19 amino acids. The trim removed 3 bases at V and 0 bases at J, leaving 7 bases unmatched. CDR3 loop: CASSPGTSGGQSSYNEQFF. The DNA of the CDR3 is TGTGCCAGCTCACCTGGGACTAGCGGGGGCCAGAGCTCCTACAATGAGCAGTTCTTC.

V and J are TRBV2 and TRBJ1-1; TRBD1 matches 7 bases. The V gene end was trimmed by 3 bases and the J gene end by 8 bases; junction bases not matched to a gene: 12. The germline CDR1 and CDR2 sequences are SNHLY and FYNNEI. The CDR3 has 15 residues. CDR3 sequence: CASSDPTSTGLEAFF. The CDR3 DNA is TGTGCCAGCAGTGACCCGACGTCGACAGGGTTGGAAGCTTTCTTT.

This chain links TRBV2 with TRBJ1-6; D is perhaps TRBD1 (5 bases). Germline assignment: CDR1 SNHLY and CDR2 FYNNEI. The ends were cut back, 6 bases at V and 0 bases at J, with 12 bases in the middle. This CDR3 has 16 amino acids. CDR3 loop: CASRGEGSSYNSPLHF. The CDR3 DNA follows: TGTGCCAGCAGAGGGGAGGGGAGCTCCTATAATTCACCCCTCCACTTT.

This clone has more than one count but fewer than ten. Other DNA sequences in this specimen translate into the identical CDR3. V is TRBV6-1 and J is TRBJ2-1, with 11 nucleotides matching TRBD2. The CDR3 has 15 amino acids. Germline V gives CDR1 MNHNS, CDR2 SASEGT. V trimming: 2 bases; J trimming: 3 bases; junction bases outside the gene matches: 0. The CDR3 is CASSELAGGYNEQFF. In DNA, the CDR3 is TGTGCCAGCAGTGAACTAGCGGGGGGCTACAATGAGCAGTTCTTC.